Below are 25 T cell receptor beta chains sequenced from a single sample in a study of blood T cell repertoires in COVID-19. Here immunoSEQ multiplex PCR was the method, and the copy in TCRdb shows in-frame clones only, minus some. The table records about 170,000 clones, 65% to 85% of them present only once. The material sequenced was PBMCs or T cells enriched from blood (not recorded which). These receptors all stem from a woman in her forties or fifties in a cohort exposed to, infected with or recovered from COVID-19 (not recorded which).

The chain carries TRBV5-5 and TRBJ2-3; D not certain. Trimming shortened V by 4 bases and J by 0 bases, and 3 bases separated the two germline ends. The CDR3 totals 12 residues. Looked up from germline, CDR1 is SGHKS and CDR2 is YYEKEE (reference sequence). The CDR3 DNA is TGTGCCAGCAGCGCGAGCACAGATACGCAGTATTTT. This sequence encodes CASSASTDTQYF.

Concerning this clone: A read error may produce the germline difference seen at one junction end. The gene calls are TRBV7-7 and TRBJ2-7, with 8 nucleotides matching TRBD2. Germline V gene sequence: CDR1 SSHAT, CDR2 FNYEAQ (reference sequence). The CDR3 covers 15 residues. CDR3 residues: CASSLEGLESYEQYF. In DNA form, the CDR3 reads TGTGCTAGCAGCTTAGAGGGACTAGAATCCTACGAGCAGTACTTC.

The CDR3 reads CASSTGVSYEQYF. The CDR3 DNA follows: TGCGCCAGCAGTACAGGGGTCTCCTACGAGCAGTACTTC. The J gene is TRBJ2-7, the V gene TRBV10-2; 7 bases are shared with TRBD1. After removal of 5 bases from V and 0 bases from J, the junction contained 1 base not matched to a gene. Germline V gene lookup returns CDR1 WSHSY and CDR2 SAAADI. The CDR3 runs 13 residues.

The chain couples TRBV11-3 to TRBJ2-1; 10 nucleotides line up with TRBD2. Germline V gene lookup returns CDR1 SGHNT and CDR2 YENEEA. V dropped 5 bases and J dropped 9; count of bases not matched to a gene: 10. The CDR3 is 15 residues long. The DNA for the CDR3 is TGTGCCAGCAGCCGATTAGGGACTAGCGACCCTGAGCAGTTCTTC. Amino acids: CASSRLGTSDPEQFF.

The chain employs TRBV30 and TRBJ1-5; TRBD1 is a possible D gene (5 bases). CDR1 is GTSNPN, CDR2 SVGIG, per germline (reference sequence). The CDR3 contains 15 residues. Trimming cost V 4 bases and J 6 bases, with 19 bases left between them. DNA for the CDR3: TGTGCCTGGACCCTCACGGGGGGGTACGGTCAGCCCCAGCATTTT. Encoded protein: CAWTLTGGYGQPQHF.

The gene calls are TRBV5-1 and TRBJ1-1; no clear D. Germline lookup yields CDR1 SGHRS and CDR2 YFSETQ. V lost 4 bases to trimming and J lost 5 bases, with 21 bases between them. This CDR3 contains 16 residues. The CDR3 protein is CASSPLPYGQNTEAFF. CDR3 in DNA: TGCGCCAGCAGCCCCCTACCTTATGGGCAGAATACTGAAGCTTTCTTT.

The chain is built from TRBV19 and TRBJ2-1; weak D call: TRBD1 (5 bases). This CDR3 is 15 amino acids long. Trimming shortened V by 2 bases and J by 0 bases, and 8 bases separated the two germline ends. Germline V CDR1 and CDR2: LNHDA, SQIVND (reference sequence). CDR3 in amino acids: CASSISQGSYNEQFF. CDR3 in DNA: TGTGCCAGTAGTATAAGCCAGGGCTCCTACAATGAGCAGTTCTTC.

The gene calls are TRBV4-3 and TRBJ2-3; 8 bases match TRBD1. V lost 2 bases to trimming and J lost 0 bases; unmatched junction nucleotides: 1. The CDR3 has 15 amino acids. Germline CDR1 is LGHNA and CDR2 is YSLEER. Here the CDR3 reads CASSQRQGSTDTQYF. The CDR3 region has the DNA TGCGCCAGCAGCCAACGACAGGGGAGCACAGATACGCAGTATTTT.

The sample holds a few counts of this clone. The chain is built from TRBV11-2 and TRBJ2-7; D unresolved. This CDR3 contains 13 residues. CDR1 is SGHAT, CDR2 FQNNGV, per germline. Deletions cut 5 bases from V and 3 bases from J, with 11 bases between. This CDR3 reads CASSGLTNYEQYF. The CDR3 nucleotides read TGTGCCAGCAGCGGATTAACTAACTACGAGCAGTACTTC. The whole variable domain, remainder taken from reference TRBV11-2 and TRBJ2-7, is EAGVAQSPRYKIIEKRQSVAFWCNPISGHATLYWYQQILGQGPKLLIQFQNNGVVDDSQLPKDRFSAERLKGVDSTLKIQPAKLEDSAVYLCASSGLTNYEQYFGPGTRLTVT.

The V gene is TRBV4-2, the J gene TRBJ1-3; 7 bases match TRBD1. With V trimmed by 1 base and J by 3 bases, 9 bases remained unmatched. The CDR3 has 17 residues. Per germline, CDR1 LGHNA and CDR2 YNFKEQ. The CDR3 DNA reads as TGTGCCAGCAGCCAAGGTGAGGCGAGGGACAGTGGAAACACCATATATTTT. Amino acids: CASSQGEARDSGNTIYF.

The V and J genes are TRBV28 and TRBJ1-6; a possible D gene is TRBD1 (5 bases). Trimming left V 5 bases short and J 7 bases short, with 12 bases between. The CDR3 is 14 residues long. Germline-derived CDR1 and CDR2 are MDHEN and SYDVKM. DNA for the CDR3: TGTGCCAGCAGTCCACAGGCCTTAAATTCACCCCTCCACTTT. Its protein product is CASSPQALNSPLHF.

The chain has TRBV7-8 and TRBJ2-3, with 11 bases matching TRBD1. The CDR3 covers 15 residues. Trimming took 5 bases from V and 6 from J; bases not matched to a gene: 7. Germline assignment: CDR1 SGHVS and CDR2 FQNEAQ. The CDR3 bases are TGTGCCAGCAGCCTCGGACAGGGGGCGAGGGATACGCAGTATTTT. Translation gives CASSLGQGARDTQYF.

The CDR3 region has the DNA TGTGCCAGCAGTTTAATCATCGGGACAGGCCATGAAAAACTGTTTTTT. Translation gives CASSLIIGTGHEKLFF. The chain links TRBV28 to TRBJ1-4, with TRBD1 matching over 8 bases. The V gene's germline CDR1 is MDHEN and CDR2 SYDVKM. Trimming took 2 bases from V and 6 from J; bases not matched to a gene: 8. The CDR3 totals 16 residues.

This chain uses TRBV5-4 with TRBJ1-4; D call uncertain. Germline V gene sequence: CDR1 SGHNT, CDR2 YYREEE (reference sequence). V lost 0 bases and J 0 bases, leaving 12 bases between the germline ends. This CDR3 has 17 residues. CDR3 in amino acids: CASSLVVGEPTNEKLFF. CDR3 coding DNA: TGTGCCAGCAGCTTGGTAGTCGGGGAACCAACTAATGAAAAACTGTTTTTT.

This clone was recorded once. CDR3 bases: TGTGCCAGCAGGCTGCAAGGACTAGCCTCCCAAGAGACCCAGTACTTC. Amino acids: CASRLQGLASQETQYF. The rearrangement joins TRBV2 to TRBJ2-5; TRBD2 aligns across 8 bases. CDR3 size: 16 residues. The junction had 10 bases not matched to a gene; V was cut back by 6 bases and J by 1 base. Per germline, CDR1 SNHLY and CDR2 FYNNEI.

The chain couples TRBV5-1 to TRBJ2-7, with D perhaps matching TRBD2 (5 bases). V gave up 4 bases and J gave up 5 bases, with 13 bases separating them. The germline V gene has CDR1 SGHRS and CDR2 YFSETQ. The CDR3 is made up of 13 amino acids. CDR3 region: CASSTISEDEQYF. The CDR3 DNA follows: TGCGCCAGCAGCACCATTTCGGAGGACGAGCAGTACTTC.

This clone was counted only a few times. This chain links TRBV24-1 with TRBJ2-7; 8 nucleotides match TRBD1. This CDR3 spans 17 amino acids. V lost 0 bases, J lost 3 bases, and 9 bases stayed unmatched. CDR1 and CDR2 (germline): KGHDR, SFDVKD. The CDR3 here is CATSDLNSDRGIYEQYF. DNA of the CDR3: TGTGCCACCAGTGATTTGAACTCAGACAGGGGAATCTACGAGCAGTACTTC.

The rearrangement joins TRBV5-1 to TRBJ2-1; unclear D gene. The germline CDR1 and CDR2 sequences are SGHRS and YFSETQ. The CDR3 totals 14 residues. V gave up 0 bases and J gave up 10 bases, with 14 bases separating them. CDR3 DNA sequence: TGCGCCAGCAGCTTGGCGCCCTCCCCCGGGGAGCAGTTCTTC. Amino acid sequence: CASSLAPSPGEQFF. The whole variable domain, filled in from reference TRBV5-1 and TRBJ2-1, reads KAGVTQTPRYLIKTRGQQVTLSCSPISGHRSVSWYQQTPGQGLQFLFEYFSETQRNKGNFPGRFSGRQFSNSRSEMNVSTLELGDSALYLCASSLAPSPGEQFFGPGTRLTVL.

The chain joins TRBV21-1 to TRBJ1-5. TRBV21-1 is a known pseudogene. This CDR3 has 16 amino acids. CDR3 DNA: TGTGCCAGCAGCAAATCCCGACGGACTGACGGGGGGCCCCAGCATTTT. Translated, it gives CASSKSRRTDGGPQHF.

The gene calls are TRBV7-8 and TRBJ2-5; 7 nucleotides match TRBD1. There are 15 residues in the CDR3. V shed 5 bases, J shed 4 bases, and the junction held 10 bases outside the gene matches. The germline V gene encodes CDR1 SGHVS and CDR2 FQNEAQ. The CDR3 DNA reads TGTGCCAGCAGCCTCCCCCCCGGGACAGTAGAGACCCAGTACTTC. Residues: CASSLPPGTVETQYF.

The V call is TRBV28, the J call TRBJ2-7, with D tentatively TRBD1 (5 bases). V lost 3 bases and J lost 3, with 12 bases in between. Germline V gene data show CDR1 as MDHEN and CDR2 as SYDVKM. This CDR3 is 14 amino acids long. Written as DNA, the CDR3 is TGTGCCAGCAGTTTGGGTATAGGGGTCTACGAGCAGTACTTC. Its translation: CASSLGIGVYEQYF.

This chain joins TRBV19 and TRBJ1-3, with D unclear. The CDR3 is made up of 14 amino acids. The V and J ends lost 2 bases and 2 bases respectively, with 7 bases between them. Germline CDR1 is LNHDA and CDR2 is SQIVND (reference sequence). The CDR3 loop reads CASSITGTGNTIYF. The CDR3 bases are TGTGCCAGTAGTATAACGGGGACTGGAAACACCATATATTTT.

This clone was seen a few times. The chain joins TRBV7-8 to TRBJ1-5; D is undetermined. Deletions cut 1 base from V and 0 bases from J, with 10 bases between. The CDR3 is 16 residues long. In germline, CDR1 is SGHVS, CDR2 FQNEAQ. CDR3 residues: CASSLVRSLSNQPQHF. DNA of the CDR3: TGTGCCAGCAGCTTAGTAAGGAGTCTTAGCAATCAGCCCCAGCATTTT.

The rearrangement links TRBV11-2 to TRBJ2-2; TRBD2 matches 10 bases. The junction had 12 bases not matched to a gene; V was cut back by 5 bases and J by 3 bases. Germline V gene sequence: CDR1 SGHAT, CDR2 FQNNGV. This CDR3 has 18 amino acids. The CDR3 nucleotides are TGTGCCAGCAGCCCTTATCCTAGGCTAGCGGGAGACACCGGGGAGCTGTTTTTT. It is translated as CASSPYPRLAGDTGELFF.

Here the CDR3 DNA reads TGCGCCAGCAGCCCTGGGACAGGGCAGGAGTCACCCCTCCACTTT. Translated, it gives CASSPGTGQESPLHF. The chain is built from TRBV4-3 and TRBJ1-6; 9 nucleotides line up with TRBD1. CDR3 length: 15 amino acids. CDR1 and CDR2 from the germline V gene are LGHNA and YSLEER. After removal of 4 bases from V and 10 bases from J, the junction contained 8 bases not matched to a gene.